This TCR beta chain was sequenced in a study of CD8 T cells in ankylosing spondylitis. The CDR3 consists of 11 residues. Germline V lookup: CDR1 DFQATT, CDR2 SNEGSKA (reference sequence). TCRdb ran MiXCR on the 5' RACE reads and lists one entry per CDR3 protein. Altogether 130,000 or so distinct CDR3 sequences are present, over 9.5% being singletons, with the ten largest covering about 3.8%. This clonotype was counted many times. The chain is built from TRBV20-1 and TRBJ1-4; D is unclear. This TCR came from a female donor with ankylosing spondylitis or in good health (not recorded which). Sequenced material: blood, either unsorted or a sorted T cell fraction (not recorded which). The CDR3 here is CGFVGNEKLFF. The CDR3 nucleotides read TGCGGATTTGTGGGTAATGAAAAACTGTTTTTT.